This passage covers 29 T cell receptor beta chains from one sample sequenced in a study of T cell responses to AZD1222 COVID-19 vaccine. Only in-frame clones appear in the TCRdb table, and some are missing; sequencing was by immunoSEQ multiplex PCR. This repertoire shows approximately 110,000 clones, approximately 92% found once; its top ten account for 7.9%. This material consisted of peripheral blood, taken 28 days after the second AZD1222 dose. These receptors all stem from an adult who received the AZD1222 COVID-19 vaccine.

The CDR3 spells CASSLGSPVGYTF. The CDR3 region has the DNA TGTGCCAGCAGTTTAGGAAGCCCTGTGGGCTACACCTTC. The chain recombines TRBV12-3 or TRBV12-4 with TRBJ1-2; no clear D. V was shortened by 1 base and J by 8 bases, with 11 bases between the two germline ends. The CDR3 totals 13 residues.

This chain joins TRBV11-3 and TRBJ2-7; perhaps TRBD2 as D (5 bases). The germline V gene encodes CDR1 SGHNT and CDR2 YENEEA. CDR3 length equals 13 residues. Trimming removed 5 bases from V and 4 bases from J, with 12 bases in between. The CDR3 sequence is CASSKARGYEQYF. The DNA of the CDR3 is TGTGCCAGCAGCAAAGCTCGGGGTTACGAGCAGTACTTC.

This chain joins TRBV5-1 and TRBJ1-4; 9 nucleotides align to TRBD1. V lost 4 bases and J lost 8; bases outside the gene matches: 6. Germline loops: CDR1 SGHRS, CDR2 YFSETQ. CDR3 length equals 14 residues. The CDR3 bases are TGCGCCAGCAGCCGGACAGGGGATTGGGAAAAACTGTTTTTT. This codes for CASSRTGDWEKLFF.

V gene TRBV19 combines with J gene TRBJ1-5, with a possible D match to TRBD1 (5 bases). Germline assignment: CDR1 LNHDA and CDR2 SQIVND (reference sequence). The CDR3 loop spans 14 amino acids. V was trimmed by 11 bases and J by 0 bases, leaving 14 bases between them. CDR3 sequence reads: CASLGRNSNQPQHF. DNA for the CDR3: TGTGCCTCCCTGGGACGGAATAGCAATCAGCCCCAGCATTTT.

V is TRBV15 and J is TRBJ2-1; D might be TRBD1 or TRBD2, each matching 5 bases. Trimming pared 3 bases from V and 11 bases from J, leaving 11 bases between. The CDR3 is 12 amino acids. The germline V gene encodes CDR1 LNHNV and CDR2 YYDKDF (reference sequence). The CDR3 nucleotides read TGTGCCACCAGCAGGGGGACGGACAAGCAGTTCTTC. It codes for CATSRGTDKQFF.

The gene calls are TRBV7-9 and TRBJ2-5; no clear D. The ends were cut back, 3 bases at V and 4 bases at J, with 12 bases in the middle. The CDR3 sequence is 14 residues long. Looked up from germline, CDR1 is SEHNR and CDR2 is FQNEAQ (reference sequence). Here the CDR3 DNA reads TGTGCCAGCAGCTTGAACAGCATCCTAGAGACCCAGTACTTC. It is translated as CASSLNSILETQYF.

V usage is TRBV18 and J usage is TRBJ1-5; possible D gene TRBD1, 5 bases. V lost 2 bases and J 0 bases, leaving 8 bases between the germline ends. This CDR3 spans 15 amino acids. CDR1 and CDR2 from the germline V gene are KGHSH and LQKENI. The CDR3 region is CASSPKGNSNQPQHF. The CDR3, as DNA: TGTGCCAGCTCACCAAAGGGGAATAGCAATCAGCCCCAGCATTTT.

The chain joins TRBV10-2 to TRBJ1-1; a weak D match, TRBD1 (5 bases). Germline V gives CDR1 WSHSY, CDR2 SAAADI. The V gene lost 6 bases and the J gene lost 0 bases, with 11 bases spanning the gap. The CDR3 has 14 residues. The CDR3 loop reads CASSRVGMNTEAFF. DNA for the CDR3: TGCGCCAGCAGCAGGGTGGGCATGAACACTGAAGCTTTCTTT.

The genes are TRBV24-1 and TRBJ2-7; 9 bases are shared with TRBD1. The CDR3 consists of 20 residues. Trimming took 3 bases from V and 2 from J; bases not matched to a gene: 19. The germline V gene has CDR1 KGHDR and CDR2 SFDVKD. The CDR3 region has the DNA TGTGCCACCAGTGATCCGTACAATCACGTATGGGACAGGGCCCCCTACGAGCAGTACTTC. Its translation is CATSDPYNHVWDRAPYEQYF.

The genes are TRBV28 and TRBJ1-1, with D perhaps TRBD1 (6 bases). The V gene lost 6 bases and the J gene lost 5 bases, with 10 bases spanning the gap. Germline V gene data show CDR1 as MDHEN and CDR2 as SYDVKM. The CDR3 loop spans 12 amino acids. CDR3 in DNA: TGTGCCAGCAGAGAGACAGGTACTGAAGCTTTCTTT. As protein: CASRETGTEAFF.

This chain uses TRBV7-6 with TRBJ2-5, with TRBD2 matching 13 bases. With 5 bases clipped from V and 0 bases from J, the junction kept 0 bases outside the gene matches. CDR1 is SGHVS and CDR2 is FNYEAQ in the germline V gene. This CDR3 is built from 15 residues. CDR3 sequence (DNA): TGTGCCAGCAGCGGACTAGCGGGAGACCAAGAGACCCAGTACTTC. Translating it yields CASSGLAGDQETQYF.

The rearrangement uses TRBV11-2 and TRBJ2-1; D gene unclear. This CDR3 region has 13 residues. Germline assignment: CDR1 SGHAT and CDR2 FQNNGV. V was cut by 2 bases and J by 7 bases, with 9 bases left in between. The DNA for the CDR3 is TGTGCCAGCAGCTTAAGGCAGGCGAATGAGCAGTTCTTC. Translated: CASSLRQANEQFF. Using reference TRBV11-2 and TRBJ2-1 for the parts outside the CDR3, the full variable domain is EAGVAQSPRYKIIEKRQSVAFWCNPISGHATLYWYQQILGQGPKLLIQFQNNGVVDDSQLPKDRFSAERLKGVDSTLKIQPAKLEDSAVYLCASSLRQANEQFFGPGTRLTVL.

The chain recombines TRBV3-1 (or the pseudogene TRBV3-2) with TRBJ2-1, with unresolved D. This CDR3 is built from 12 residues. Germline CDR1 is LGHDT and CDR2 is YNNKEL (reference sequence). Trimming shortened V by 8 bases and J by 8 bases, and 13 bases separated the two germline ends. CDR3 coding DNA: TGTGCCAGCTCCTTAGTTCAGGATGAGCAGTTCTTC. Translated, it gives CASSLVQDEQFF.

This rearrangement joins TRBV24-1 to TRBJ2-3; D may be TRBD2 (5 bases). V gave up 4 bases and J gave up 0 bases, with 13 bases separating them. The CDR3 has 16 residues. CDR1 is KGHDR and CDR2 is SFDVKD in the germline V gene. The CDR3: CATSDPGRGSTDTQYF. As DNA, the CDR3 is TGTGCCACCAGTGACCCTGGTCGGGGAAGCACAGATACGCAGTATTTT.

This chain links TRBV20-1 with TRBJ2-7, with D perhaps being TRBD1 or TRBD2 (5 bases each). Trimming pared 5 bases from V and 4 bases from J, leaving 9 bases between. The CDR3 is made up of 11 amino acids. Germline V gene sequence: CDR1 DFQATT, CDR2 SNEGSKA (reference sequence). The CDR3: CSAFGGYEQYF. The CDR3, as DNA: TGCAGTGCTTTTGGGGGATACGAGCAGTACTTC.

This clone was seen only once. J is TRBJ2-7 and V is TRBV5-4; 7 nucleotides align to TRBD1. This CDR3 contains 13 residues. In germline, CDR1 is SGHNT, CDR2 YYREEE (reference sequence). The ends lost 4 bases at V and 5 bases at J; junction bases unmatched: 6. The CDR3: CASSRGTADEQYF. DNA for the CDR3: TGTGCCAGCAGCCGAGGGACAGCGGACGAGCAGTACTTC. Combining the CDR3 with reference TRBV5-4 and TRBJ2-7 gives the whole variable domain ETGVTQSPTHLIKTRGQQVTLRCSSQSGHNTVSWYQQALGQGPQFIFQYYREEENGRGNFPPRFSGLQFPNYSSELNVNALELDDSALYLCASSRGTADEQYFGPGTRLTVT.

V usage is TRBV18 and J usage is TRBJ1-5, with 9 bases fitting TRBD1. The ends lost 6 bases at V and 5 bases at J; junction bases unmatched: 5. Germline lookup yields CDR1 KGHSH and CDR2 LQKENI. The CDR3 is 14 amino acids. The CDR3 DNA reads as TGTGCCAGCTCGGAAACAGGGGGCGATCAGCCCCAGCATTTT. This sequence encodes CASSETGGDQPQHF.

This chain uses TRBV2 with TRBJ1-2; D remains ambiguous. This CDR3 has 11 amino acids. V was pared by 6 bases and J by 7 bases, with 9 bases between. Germline CDR1 SNHLY, CDR2 FYNNEI. CDR3 in DNA: TGTGCCAGCAGGAGCGGGCTTGGCTACACCTTC. This sequence encodes CASRSGLGYTF.

This chain connects TRBV9 to TRBJ2-1; D may correspond to TRBD1 or TRBD2 (5 bases each). CDR3 length: 12 amino acids. CDR1 SGDLS and CDR2 YYNGEE come from the germline V gene. V shed 4 bases and J shed 12 bases, with 14 bases lying between them. The DNA for the CDR3 is TGTGCCAGCAGCCAGGGACGTTTGGGGCAGTTCTTC. Amino acids: CASSQGRLGQFF.

This clone was recorded once. V gene TRBV2 combines with J gene TRBJ1-6, with 8 bases fitting TRBD1. V was clipped by 5 bases and J by 7 bases; unmatched bases: 7. The CDR3 is 15 residues long. CDR1 and CDR2 (germline): SNHLY, FYNNEI. The CDR3 loop is CASSPLGQGNSPLHF. The DNA for the CDR3 is TGTGCCAGCAGTCCCCTTGGACAGGGCAATTCACCCCTCCACTTT.

This chain connects TRBV28 to TRBJ1-2; D ambiguous. Per the germline V gene, CDR1 is MDHEN and CDR2 is SYDVKM. The germline V and J ends were trimmed by 3 bases and 7 bases, with 12 bases remaining between them. This CDR3 comprises 13 residues. CDR3 sequence (DNA): TGTGCCAGCAGTTTCCGAAACTTGGGTGGCTACACCTTC. Amino acid sequence: CASSFRNLGGYTF.

The gene calls are TRBV3-1 (or the pseudogene TRBV3-2) and TRBJ2-1, with 7 bases aligning to TRBD2. The ends lost 3 bases at V and 0 bases at J; junction bases unmatched: 5. The CDR3 has 16 residues. Per the germline V gene, CDR1 is LGHDT and CDR2 is YNNKEL (reference sequence). The CDR3 region has the DNA TGTGCCAGCAGCCAGGCTAGCGGATTCTCCTACAATGAGCAGTTCTTC. It yields the protein CASSQASGFSYNEQFF.

The V call is TRBV3-1 (or the pseudogene TRBV3-2), the J call TRBJ1-5; the D gene is possibly TRBD1 (5 bases). CDR1 is LGHDT, CDR2 YNNKEL, per germline (reference sequence). V lost 4 bases to trimming and J lost 3 bases, with 13 bases between them. CDR3 length equals 15 residues. The CDR3 region has the DNA TGTGCCAGCAGCCGTGGGGGAGGGAACAATCAGCCCCAGCATTTT. Protein sequence: CASSRGGGNNQPQHF.

This chain links TRBV6-5 with TRBJ2-2; no reliable D call. The germline V gene encodes CDR1 MNHEY and CDR2 SVGAGI. This CDR3 is built from 15 residues. V lost 2 bases, J lost 1 base, and 8 bases lay in between. CDR3 residues: CASSYSQLNTGELFF. In nucleotides, the CDR3 is TGTGCCAGCAGTTACAGCCAGCTGAACACCGGGGAGCTGTTTTTT.

This chain uses TRBV4-2 with TRBJ2-5, with D possibly being TRBD2 (7 bases). CDR3 length equals 19 residues. The V gene lost 1 base and the J gene lost 5 bases, with 26 bases spanning the gap. Per germline, CDR1 LGHNA and CDR2 YNFKEQ. CDR3 bases: TGTGCCAGCAGCCAAGTTGATCTAACCAAGGGGGGGTTCGGGGAGACCCAGTACTTC. Its translation is CASSQVDLTKGGFGETQYF.

This sequence joins TRBV5-1 and TRBJ2-3, with 7 nucleotides matching TRBD1. CDR3 length: 18 amino acids. The germline V gene has CDR1 SGHRS and CDR2 YFSETQ. V was clipped by 1 base and J by 4 bases; unmatched bases: 15. The CDR3 DNA is TGCGCCAGCAGCTTGATTCTCGGGGCAGGGGGAAGGGCAGATACGCAGTATTTT. Translated: CASSLILGAGGRADTQYF.

V is TRBV13 and J is TRBJ1-1, with 7 positions matching TRBD1. Germline V CDR1 and CDR2: PRHDT, FYEKMQ (reference sequence). The CDR3 loop spans 12 amino acids. The V and J ends lost 9 bases and 5 bases, in that order; junction bases with no gene match: 6. CDR3 sequence (DNA): TGTGCCAGTAGACAGGGAGTTACTGAAGCTTTCTTT. Amino acid sequence: CASRQGVTEAFF. The full variable domain, completed using reference TRBV13 and TRBJ1-1, is AAGVIQSPRHLIKEKRETATLKCYPIPRHDTVYWYQQGPGQDPQFLISFYEKMQSDKGSIPDRFSAQQFSDYHSELNMSSLELGDSALYFCASRQGVTEAFFGQGTRLTVV.

The V call is TRBV5-4, the J call TRBJ2-2, with 7 nucleotides matching TRBD1. J lost 1 base, V lost 3 bases, and 3 bases had no gene match. The CDR3 is 15 amino acids. CDR1 and CDR2 from the germline V gene are SGHNT and YYREEE (reference sequence). This CDR3 is CASSSGQKNTGELFF. CDR3 coding DNA: TGTGCCAGCAGCTCGGGACAGAAGAACACCGGGGAGCTGTTTTTT.

The rearrangement links TRBV2 to TRBJ1-2; D is uncertain. Germline V gene sequence: CDR1 SNHLY, CDR2 FYNNEI. The V gene lost 2 bases and the J gene lost 4 bases, with 11 bases spanning the gap. This CDR3 is 14 amino acids long. CDR3 nucleotides: TGTGCCAGCAGTGAAATGGGGTTTGCCTATGGCTACACCTTC. Its translation is CASSEMGFAYGYTF.